These 17 T cell receptor beta chains came from one sample sequenced in a study of spatial heterogeneity in lung cancer. TCRdb re-called the 5' RACE reads through MiXCR, storing one row per CDR3 protein. The sample yields fewer than 25,000 distinct CDR3 sequences, 9% to 10% seen once. Time point noted: blood at routine non-recurrence follow-up after resection. The sequencing here drew on PBMCs, taken at follow-up. Source of these receptors: a male donor with early-stage non-small cell lung cancer.

This clonotype came up a few times. This chain connects TRBV21-1 to TRBJ2-1; the D call in the table, TRBD2, was not verified against the DNA. TRBV21-1 is listed as a pseudogene. The CDR3 loop spans 15 amino acids. CDR3 region: CASSKDGGADNEQFF. The CDR3 DNA sequence: TGTGCCAGCAGCAAAGATGGAGGGGCCGACAATGAGCAGTTCTTC.

This chain uses TRBV4-1 with TRBJ1-5; no clear D gene. Trimming left V 4 bases short and J 1 base short, with 14 bases between. Germline V gene sequence: CDR1 MGHRA, CDR2 YSYEKL. The CDR3 is 16 amino acids. CDR3 nucleotide sequence: TGCGCCAGCAGCCTGAGTCCCGTCCACAGCAATCAGCCCCAGCATTTT. It encodes CASSLSPVHSNQPQHF.

The J gene is TRBJ2-1, the V gene TRBV4-1; no definite D call. The CDR3 covers 16 residues. The germline V and J ends were trimmed by 4 bases and 0 bases, with 13 bases remaining between them. From germline, CDR1 is MGHRA and CDR2 YSYEKL. The CDR3 loop is CASSLRTQSSYNEQFF. CDR3 sequence (DNA): TGCGCCAGCAGCCTTAGGACCCAGAGCTCCTACAATGAGCAGTTCTTC.

The sample holds a few counts of this clonotype. The rearrangement joins TRBV5-1 to TRBJ2-3; D not resolved. The V gene lost 4 bases and the J gene lost 0 bases, with 12 bases spanning the gap. The germline gives CDR1 SGHRS, CDR2 YFSETQ. The CDR3 covers 15 residues. The CDR3 DNA sequence: TGCGCCAGCAGCGCCGGACGGTTTAGCACAGATACGCAGTATTTT. This encodes CASSAGRFSTDTQYF.

This clonotype was observed many times. The chain joins TRBV9 to TRBJ2-3; D perhaps matches TRBD1 (5 bases). The length of the CDR3 is 14 residues. The V gene lost 0 bases and the J gene lost 7 bases, with 12 bases spanning the gap. Germline CDR1 SGDLS, CDR2 YYNGEE. For the CDR3, the DNA is TGTGCCAGCAGCGTAGATAGGGGTGAGAATACGCAGTATTTT. It is translated as CASSVDRGENTQYF.

The chain joins TRBV10-3 to TRBJ1-6, with D uncertain. Trimming cost V 6 bases and J 5 bases, with 11 bases left between them. This CDR3 comprises 14 residues. The V gene's germline CDR1 is ENHRY and CDR2 SYGVKD. CDR3 bases: TGTGCCATCAGGACCCATCTACATAATTCACCCCTCCACTTT. Its protein is CAIRTHLHNSPLHF.

This clonotype was recorded a few times. V is TRBV5-1 and J is TRBJ2-7; D gene ambiguous. The germline gives CDR1 SGHRS, CDR2 YFSETQ. V was cut by 1 base and J by 7 bases, with 9 bases left in between. CDR3 length: 12 amino acids. As DNA, the CDR3 is TGCGCCAGCAGCTTGTTTTTGGGGGAGCAGTACTTC. It codes for CASSLFLGEQYF.

This clonotype was detected ten times or more. The chain is built from TRBV7-9 and TRBJ2-3; D gene uncertain. The V end lost 6 bases, the J end lost 4 bases, and 17 bases lay between the germline ends. Germline-derived CDR1 and CDR2 are SEHNR and FQNEAQ (reference sequence). The CDR3 contains 15 residues. This CDR3 reads CASSPPGPRADTQYF. For the CDR3, the DNA is TGTGCCAGCAGTCCACCGGGCCCGAGAGCAGATACGCAGTATTTT.

This clonotype was recorded at least ten times. The V and J genes are TRBV7-2 and TRBJ2-5; the D gene is possibly TRBD1 (5 bases). CDR3 length: 12 amino acids. Germline V lookup: CDR1 SGHTA, CDR2 FQGNSA. V lost 3 bases to trimming and J lost 5 bases, with 7 bases between them. The CDR3 DNA follows: TGTGCCAGCAGCTTCAGGGCTGAGACCCAGTACTTC. Translated, it gives CASSFRAETQYF.

This clonotype rates as medium-sized (0.01 to 0.1%). The chain has TRBV4-3 and TRBJ2-4; TRBD2 is a possible D gene (5 bases). Germline CDR1 LGHNA, CDR2 YSLEER. V was pared by 1 base and J by 6 bases, with 7 bases between. The CDR3 is made up of 13 amino acids. The CDR3 coding sequence is TGCGCCAGCAGCCAAGTCGCGGGAAACATTCAGTACTTC. Translation: CASSQVAGNIQYF.

With respect to this clonotype: Germline is not matched at one junction end, which may reflect a read error. The CDR3 sequence is CASSQDPWLEWHEQYF. CDR3 bases: TGTGCCAGCAGTCAAGATCCATGGTTAGAATGGCACGAGCAGTACTTC. The chain links TRBV4-2 to TRBJ2-7; no definite D call. CDR1 is LGHNA, CDR2 YNFKEQ, per germline. CDR3 length: 16 residues.

This chain joins TRBV10-2 and TRBJ2-3; 8 nucleotides line up with TRBD2. Germline V gene data show CDR1 as WSHSY and CDR2 as SAAADI. The CDR3 covers 15 residues. Trimming at V came to 4 bases and at J to 4 bases, leaving 7 bases not matched to a gene. CDR3 loop: CASSAVGLEADTQYF. As DNA, the CDR3 is TGCGCCAGCAGTGCCGTGGGACTAGAGGCAGATACGCAGTATTTT.

The genes are TRBV20-1 and TRBJ2-7, with 10 bases lining up with TRBD1. The CDR3 totals 14 residues. The V segment lost 1 base and the J segment 4 bases; nucleotides outside the gene matches: 4. Germline CDR1 and CDR2: DFQATT and SNEGSKA (reference sequence). CDR3 DNA sequence: TGCAGTGCTAGAGGGACAGGGGGTTGGTACGAGCAGTACTTC. Translation: CSARGTGGWYEQYF.

This clonotype was picked up many times. J is TRBJ2-7 and V is TRBV4-2; TRBD2 aligns across 13 bases. The CDR3 is made up of 16 amino acids. The germline V gene has CDR1 LGHNA and CDR2 YNFKEQ. J gave up 5 bases and V 1 base, and 5 bases lay outside the gene matches. CDR3 region: CASSQALAGGLDEQYF. As DNA, the CDR3 is TGTGCCAGCAGCCAAGCACTAGCGGGGGGGCTCGACGAGCAGTACTTC.

By share, this clonotype ranks as large (0.1 to 1%). V usage is TRBV5-5 and J usage is TRBJ1-5; perhaps TRBD1 as D (5 bases). CDR1 is SGHKS and CDR2 is YYEKEE in the germline V gene (reference sequence). The CDR3 extends over 15 amino acids. V lost 4 bases to trimming and J lost 3 bases, with 14 bases between them. This chain's CDR3 is CASSREDRSNQPQHF. The CDR3 coding sequence is TGTGCCAGCAGCCGGGAAGACAGATCCAATCAGCCCCAGCATTTT.

This clonotype has at least ten counts. V gene TRBV5-6 combines with J gene TRBJ1-3; D is perhaps TRBD1 (5 bases). Trimming pared 0 bases from V and 1 base from J, leaving 8 bases between. Germline lookup yields CDR1 SGHDT and CDR2 YYEEEE. The CDR3 contains 15 residues. The CDR3 bases are TGTGCCAGCAGCTTGGGTGCAGGGTCTGGAAACACCATATATTTT. Its protein is CASSLGAGSGNTIYF.

This clonotype was observed at least ten times. V and J are TRBV14 and TRBJ2-6, with a tentative D call TRBD2 (7 bases). CDR1 and CDR2 (germline): SGHDN, FVKESK. The length of the CDR3 is 15 residues. The V end was cut by 5 bases, the J end by 2 bases, with 10 bases between. In nucleotides, the CDR3 is TGTGCCAGCAGCGGGGGGGCAGCTGGGGCCAACGTCCTGACTTTC. Protein: CASSGGAAGANVLTF.